This TCR beta chain was found in a study of identical twins. Germline lookup yields CDR1 SEHNR and CDR2 FQNEAQ (reference sequence). The CDR3 totals 10 residues. Trimming cost V 8 bases and J 10 bases, with 9 bases left between them. All donors were healthy, and all were Caucasian. Only a few counts were recorded for this clonotype. TCRdb processed the 5' RACE reads anew with MiXCR; each CDR3 protein has one entry. The table has roughly 190,000 distinct CDR3 sequences, roughly 15% seen once. In addition, the sample was reused for a study of T cells expressing NK-cell markers. As that report states: Seven donors tested HCMV-seropositive and one tested seronegative among the eight sequenced. Whether expanded NKG2C-expressing T cell clones recognize HCMV is unknown.

The clonotype originates from a young woman in good health. The chain recombines TRBV7-9 with TRBJ2-1; D may be TRBD2 (5 bases). Source material: CD8+ T cells sorted from blood. In DNA, the CDR3 is TGTGCCAGCGGCTGGAGGGAGCAGTTCTTC. Residues: CASGWREQFF. Together with reference TRBV7-9 and TRBJ2-1, the CDR3 gives the full variable domain: DTGVSQNPRHKITKRGQNVTFRCDPISEHNRLYWYRQTLGQGPEFLTYFQNEAQLEKSRLLSDRFSAERPKGSFSTLEIQRTEQGDSAMYLCASGWREQFFGPGTRLTVL.